This TCR beta chain was profiled in a study of T cells after yellow fever vaccination. Across the study: EM, EMRA, CM and Tscm memory subsets were sorted using CD3, CD45RA, CCR7 and CD95.

The sample holds many counts of this clonotype. J gave up 5 bases and V 6 bases, and 7 bases lay outside the gene matches. The germline V gene has CDR1 SGHRS and CDR2 YFSETQ. The CDR3 has 14 residues. As TCR cDNA was made by 5'RACE template switching, a universal primer site and UMIs were added. TCRdb processed the 5' RACE reads anew with MiXCR; each CDR3 protein has one entry. The table records about 45,000 distinct CDR3 sequences, more than 6% of them present only once. The study, taken as a whole, reports: Post-booster reappearance was seen for most primary-vaccination clones (around 97% CD4, 80% to 90% CD8). It was a weaker secondary response, yet one that peaked faster, at day 5 versus 15.

The input for sequencing was PBMCs, either bulk or a sorted T-cell subset (CD4+, CD8+, memory, or dextramer-sorted; not recorded which), taken 45 days after the yellow fever booster vaccination. This clonotype was sampled from a young man who received the YFV17D yellow fever vaccine. The chain couples TRBV5-1 to TRBJ2-3, with 9 bases matching TRBD2. This CDR3 reads CASNGGRAGDTQYF. CDR3 DNA sequence: TGCGCCAGCAACGGCGGGAGGGCTGGAGATACGCAGTATTTT. Drawing the rest from reference TRBV5-1 and TRBJ2-3, the complete variable domain is KAGVTQTPRYLIKTRGQQVTLSCSPISGHRSVSWYQQTPGQGLQFLFEYFSETQRNKGNFPGRFSGRQFSNSRSEMNVSTLELGDSALYLCASNGGRAGDTQYFGPGTRLTVL.